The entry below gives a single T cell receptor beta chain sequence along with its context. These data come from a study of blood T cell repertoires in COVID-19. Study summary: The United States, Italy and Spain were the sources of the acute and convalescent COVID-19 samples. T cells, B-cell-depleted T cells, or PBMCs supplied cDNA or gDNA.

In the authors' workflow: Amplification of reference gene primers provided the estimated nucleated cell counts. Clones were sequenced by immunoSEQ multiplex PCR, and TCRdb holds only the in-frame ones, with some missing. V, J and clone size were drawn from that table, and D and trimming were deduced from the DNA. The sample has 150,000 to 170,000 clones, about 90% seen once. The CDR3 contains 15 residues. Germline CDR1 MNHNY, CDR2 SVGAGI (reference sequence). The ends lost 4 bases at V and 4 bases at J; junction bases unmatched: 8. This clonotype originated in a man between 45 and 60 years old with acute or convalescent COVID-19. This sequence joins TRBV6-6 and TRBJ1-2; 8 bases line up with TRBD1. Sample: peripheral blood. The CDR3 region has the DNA TGTGCCAGCAGTTCCTGGACAGGGACCTCCTATGGCTACACCTTC. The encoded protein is CASSSWTGTSYGYTF.